The present entry profiles one TCR beta chain with its context. The CDR3 spans 16 residues. Trimming left V 7 bases short and J 0 bases short, with 16 bases between. Germline assignment: CDR1 SGHKS and CDR2 YYEKEE (reference sequence). This sample is part of a study of blood T cell repertoires in COVID-19. About the research overall: The samples span acute and convalescent COVID-19 from the United States, Italy and Spain.

Original methodology: By means of reference gene primer amplification, nucleated cell counts were estimated. Only in-frame clones appear in the TCRdb table, and some are missing; sequencing was by immunoSEQ multiplex PCR. Clone size and the V and J calls come from that table; the DNA yielded D and trimming. The sample comprises 150,000 to 200,000 clones, around 87% of which are singletons, and 0.6% to 0.8% rests with the top ten. The sequencing input was peripheral blood. The sequence came from a man in his forties or fifties with acute or convalescent COVID-19. This chain uses TRBV5-5 with TRBJ2-2, with D tentatively TRBD1 (5 bases). This CDR3 reads CASPLSDSSNTGELFF. CDR3 coding DNA: TGTGCCAGCCCATTGAGCGACAGCTCGAACACCGGGGAGCTGTTTTTT.